One sample yielded the 14 T cell receptor beta chains listed below, sequenced in a study of T cells in women clearing cervical HPV infection. Data came from immunoSEQ multiplex PCR; TCRdb stores just in-frame clones and leaves some out. The sample spans roughly 40,000 clones; the ten largest clones claim less than 6%. The sequenced sample was blood buffy coat. The receptor source for this set is a woman aged 18 to 69 with a cervical HPV16 infection that either progressed to CIN3+ or cleared (not recorded which).

A remark on this clone: The sequence runs out 3 residues before the end of the CDR3; the remainder is reconstructed from the germline J gene. The chain recombines TRBV2 with TRBJ1-5; 7 nucleotides line up with TRBD1. Trimming took 4 bases from V and 9 from J; bases not matched to a gene: 9. Germline V lookup: CDR1 SNHLY, CDR2 FYNNEI. This CDR3 comprises 14 residues. CDR3 region: CASSGGQALGPQHF. The part of the CDR3 DNA that was read is TGTGCCAGCAGTGGAGGACAGGCCCTGGGGCCC.

Remarks on this clone: The read ends 3 residues before the CDR3 terminus; that terminus is restored from the germline J gene. The chain carries TRBV30 and TRBJ1-6; 8 positions match TRBD1. This CDR3 is 14 amino acids long. CDR1 and CDR2 from the germline V gene are GTSNPN and SVGIG (reference sequence). V was pared by 2 bases and J by 6 bases, with 3 bases of the junction left unmatched. CDR3 DNA (partial): TGTGCCTGGAGTACGGACAGGGTTAATTCACCC. Its protein is CAWSTDRVNSP. The complete CDR3 reads CAWSTDRVNSPLHF.

CDR3 DNA, as far as it was read: TGTGCCAGCAGTCCCCGGGACAGGGGAACGACAGATACG. This codes for CASSPRDRGTTDT. The whole CDR3 is CASSPRDRGTTDTQYF. The chain is built from TRBV28 and TRBJ2-3; 10 bases align to TRBD1. The CDR3 end falls 3 residues outside the read, so it is completed with the germline J gene. CDR1 MDHEN and CDR2 SYDVKM come from the germline V gene. Trimming took 5 bases from V and 3 from J; bases not matched to a gene: 8. The length of the CDR3 is 16 residues.

With respect to this clone: The sequenced fragment ends 3 residues before the CDR3 boundary, so the rest is inferred from the germline J gene. V and J are TRBV7-2 and TRBJ2-5, with 7 positions matching TRBD1. The CDR3 is 15 residues long. V gave up 1 base and J gave up 4 bases; unmatched junction bases: 6. Germline CDR1 reads SGHTA; CDR2 reads FQGNSA. This CDR3 reads CASSLGEGASETQYF. The covered CDR3 bases are TGTGCCAGCAGCTTAGGAGAGGGGGCATCAGAGACC.

Regarding this clone: Coverage ceases 3 residues before the CDR3 finishes, and the germline J gene fills in the end. This chain joins TRBV19 and TRBJ2-4; D could derive from TRBD1 or TRBD2 (7 bases each). Germline V gives CDR1 LNHDA, CDR2 SQIVND (reference sequence). The CDR3 is 14 residues long. The CDR3 here is CASSTREGAYGQYF. The sequenced part of the CDR3 DNA is TGTGCCAGTAGTACCAGGGAGGGGGCCTATGGT.

Comment on this clone: From the germline J gene comes the end of the CDR3, since the read stops 3 residues before it. The gene calls are TRBV5-1 and TRBJ2-2; 10 positions agree with TRBD1. V dropped 3 bases and J dropped 7; count of bases not matched to a gene: 3. CDR1 is SGHRS, CDR2 YFSETQ, per germline. CDR3 length: 14 residues. The CDR3 region is CASSSGQGSGELFF. The covered CDR3 bases are TGCGCCAGCAGCTCGGGACAGGGGAGCGGGGAG.

A word on this clone: Germline is not matched at one junction end, which may reflect a read error. The read halts 3 residues ahead of the CDR3 end, with the missing end drawn from the germline J gene. V usage is TRBV2 and J usage is TRBJ1-4; D is possibly TRBD1 (6 bases). The CDR3 is made up of 14 amino acids. CDR1 SNHLY and CDR2 FYNNEI come from the germline V gene. Incomplete CDR3 DNA: TGTGCCGGCAGAGGACAGAGCGGGGCCAACGTA. This sequence encodes CAGRGQSGANV. The complete CDR3 reads CAGRGQSGANVLFF.

About this clone: The observed sequence ends 3 residues before the CDR3 terminus, with the missing tail filled in from the germline J gene. The chain couples TRBV11-2 to TRBJ1-1; D gene ambiguous. The CDR3 runs 14 residues. V lost 3 bases and J lost 6, with 14 bases in between. Germline CDR1 is SGHAT and CDR2 is FQNNGV. Partial CDR3 DNA: TGTGCCAGCAGCTTCCCAGGTCTGGGCCCTGAA. Protein: CASSFPGLGPE. The complete CDR3 sequence is CASSFPGLGPEAFF.

With regard to this clone: With the read ending 3 residues before the CDR3 end, the germline J gene is used to fill in that end. The J gene is TRBJ1-2, the V gene TRBV7-9; no clear D gene. CDR1 and CDR2 (germline): SEHNR, FQNEAQ (reference sequence). The CDR3 loop spans 14 amino acids. CDR3 in amino acids: CASSSGLVLYDYTF. CDR3 DNA, as far as it was read: TGTGCCAGCAGCTCTGGACTAGTTCTCTACGAC.

CDR3 DNA, as far as it was read: TGTGCCAGCAGTTTAGCAACCAGGAGTCAGCCC. This codes for CASSLATRSQP. The full CDR3 protein is CASSLATRSQPQHF. The chain joins TRBV12-3 or TRBV12-4 to TRBJ1-5; no firm D call. Coverage ceases 3 residues before the CDR3 finishes, and the germline J gene fills in the end. The V gene lost 0 bases and the J gene lost 6 bases, with 9 bases spanning the gap. The CDR3 extends over 14 amino acids.

Of note for this clone: The read gets to within 3 residues of the CDR3 end, and the germline J gene fills in the rest. Distinct nucleotide sequences in the sample also encode this CDR3. The rearrangement joins TRBV6-1 to TRBJ1-6, with a tentative D call TRBD1 (5 bases). Between the trimmed V and J ends, which lost 1 base and 9 bases, there was a span of 7 bases. The CDR3 consists of 13 residues. In germline, CDR1 is MNHNS, CDR2 SASEGT. The chain's CDR3 is CASSEVGGSPLHF. CDR3 DNA (partial): TGTGCCAGCAGTGAAGTGGGGGGTTCACCC.

Remarks on this clone: Sequencing ends 3 residues short of the CDR3 end; the germline J gene provides the rest. The V call is TRBV4-1, the J call TRBJ2-7; TRBD2 is a possible D gene (6 bases). The germline V and J ends were trimmed by 3 bases and 0 bases, with 15 bases remaining between them. Germline values: CDR1 MGHRA, CDR2 YSYEKL. This CDR3 has 16 residues. The CDR3 is CASSQVGQRASYEQYF. CDR3 DNA (partial): TGCGCCAGCAGCCAGGTGGGCCAGCGGGCCTCCTACGAG.

Details on this clone: The read terminates 3 residues ahead of where the CDR3 ends, so the germline J gene completes it. The chain uses TRBV7-3 and TRBJ2-2, with TRBD2 identical over 12 bases. With V trimmed by 4 bases and J by 6 bases, 6 bases remained unmatched. The CDR3 extends over 16 amino acids. The germline V gene encodes CDR1 SGHTA and CDR2 FQGTGA. CDR3 region: CASSSATSGSPGELFF. CDR3 DNA, as far as it was read: TGTGCCAGCAGCTCTGCGACTAGCGGGAGTCCCGGGGAG.

As to this clone: The sequence runs out 3 residues before the end of the CDR3; the remainder is reconstructed from the germline J gene. J is TRBJ2-3 and V is TRBV7-8; 7 nucleotides align to TRBD2. The V and J ends lost 6 bases and 0 bases, in that order; junction bases with no gene match: 3. CDR3 length equals 14 residues. The germline CDR1 and CDR2 sequences are SGHVS and FQNEAQ. CDR3 bases read: TGTGCCAGCAGTAAAGCGGGGAGCACAGATACG. Its translation: CASSKAGSTDT. The whole CDR3 reads CASSKAGSTDTQYF.